Listed here are 8 T cell receptor beta chains from one sample, sequenced in a study of blood T cells in healthy people across ages. The use of a sample-barcoded 5' primer and a J-beta primer mix characterized a second PCR of roughly 6 to 11 cycles. TCRdb ran MiXCR on the 5' RACE reads and lists one entry per CDR3 protein. The table lists just over 1 million distinct CDR3 sequences, under 45% of them singletons. Source material: blood. These TCRs come from a woman aged 60 to 75 in good health.

The genes are TRBV25-1 and TRBJ2-1; 10 bases are shared with TRBD2. This CDR3 spans 15 amino acids. V shed 3 bases, J shed 5 bases, and the junction held 4 bases outside the gene matches. Germline assignment: CDR1 MGHDK and CDR2 SYGVNS. This CDR3 reads CASSDIAGGHNEQFF. DNA of the CDR3: TGTGCCAGCAGTGATATAGCGGGAGGTCACAATGAGCAGTTCTTC.

The V gene is TRBV6-5, the J gene TRBJ2-1; perhaps TRBD1 as D (6 bases). The V end was cut by 8 bases, the J end by 6 bases, with 11 bases between. Germline V CDR1 and CDR2: MNHEY, SVGAGI. The CDR3 covers 12 residues. The CDR3: CASGVTGNEQFF. In nucleotides, the CDR3 is TGTGCCAGCGGGGTGACAGGCAATGAGCAGTTCTTC.

This clonotype showed up many times. This rearrangement joins TRBV21-1 to TRBJ2-5; the D call of TRBD1 is as the table states it, not checked on the DNA. TRBV21-1 counts as a pseudogene. The CDR3 is 17 amino acids. Here the CDR3 DNA reads TGTGCCAGCAGCAAAGGATTACTTTGGGACAGGGAAGAGACCCAGTACTTC. Its translation is CASSKGLLWDREETQYF.

This clonotype was detected once. The DNA for the CDR3 is TGTGCCACCACCGGTCCCTCTAGCGGGGGCTACAATGAGCAGTACTTC. Translated: CATTGPSSGGYNEQYF. V gene TRBV24-1 combines with J gene TRBJ2-1, with 10 bases matching TRBD2. The J call may be incorrect, as the DNA end agrees better with TRBJ2-7. The germline V gene encodes CDR1 KGHDR and CDR2 SFDVKD. This CDR3 spans 16 amino acids.

The chain combines TRBV20-1 with TRBJ2-1; TRBD2 agrees at 9 bases. The J segment lost 3 bases and the V segment lost 0 bases, leaving 6 bases of the junction unmatched. The germline gives CDR1 DFQATT, CDR2 SNEGSKA (reference sequence). The length of the CDR3 is 16 residues. The DNA for the CDR3 is TGCAGTGCTAGAGATTTTTCTAGCGGGAACTACAATGAGCAGTTCTTC. Protein: CSARDFSSGNYNEQFF.

This clonotype was seen a handful of times. A much bigger clone sits one base away, suggesting this may be a read error. The chain joins TRBV3-1 to TRBJ2-5; 11 bases fit TRBD1. The J call may be incorrect, as the DNA end agrees better with TRBJ2-7. Germline CDR1 LGHDT, CDR2 YNNKEL (reference sequence). The CDR3 spans 14 residues. The CDR3, as DNA: TGTGCCAGCAGCCAAGGGACAGGGGGCGACGAGCAGTACTTC. Residues: CASSQGTGGDEQYF.

The rearrangement uses TRBV7-9 and TRBJ2-3; either TRBD1 or TRBD2 may fit D (5 bases each). From germline, CDR1 is SEHNR and CDR2 FQNEAQ (reference sequence). CDR3 size: 15 residues. Trimming took off 5 bases at V and 2 bases at J, with 14 bases between the two ends. The CDR3 DNA sequence: TGTGCCAGCAGCCTCCACGGGGCCCACACAGATACGCAGTATTTT. As protein: CASSLHGAHTDTQYF.

This clonotype was seen more than once but under ten times. The V call is TRBV9, the J call TRBJ2-7; 7 bases agree with TRBD2. Germline assignment: CDR1 SGDLS and CDR2 YYNGEE. CDR3 length: 16 residues. V was pared by 0 bases and J by 4 bases, with 10 bases of the junction left unmatched. The CDR3 sequence: CASSVAPWQGGYEQYF. In DNA, the CDR3 is TGTGCCAGCAGCGTAGCACCGTGGCAGGGAGGGTACGAGCAGTACTTC.